This TCR beta chain is drawn from a study of T cells after yellow fever vaccination. The CDR3 is 14 amino acids. The V gene end was trimmed by 3 bases and the J gene end by 9 bases; junction bases not matched to a gene: 11. Germline V gene sequence: CDR1 SQVTM, CDR2 ANQGSEA. The authors made TCR cDNA by 5'RACE template switching, adding a universal primer site and UMIs. TCRdb ran MiXCR on the 5' RACE reads and lists one entry per CDR3 protein. Counted here are some 300,000 distinct CDR3 sequences, approximately 10% occurring once; the ten biggest clones make up about 3.5%. V gene TRBV29-1 combines with J gene TRBJ1-5; 7 nucleotides match TRBD1. The sample here was CD4+ T cells sorted from PBMCs, taken 5 days after the yellow fever booster vaccination. The clonotype comes from a man between 18 and 35 years old who received the YFV17D yellow fever vaccine. The CDR3: CSVEEGAGFGPQHF. The CDR3 region has the DNA TGCAGCGTTGAGGAGGGGGCGGGCTTTGGGCCCCAGCATTTT.